Each of the 26 T cell receptor beta chains below was sequenced from the same sample in a study of shared clonotypes between healthy human individuals (dated by TCRdb to about 2020). CD8 naive samples were obtained by positive selection for CCR7 among CD45RO-negative cells, yielding a CD45RA+CCR7+ population from which TemRA cells were excluded. Library creation used the immunoSEQ multiplex PCR assay. TCRdb holds this immuneACCESS table with in-frame rearrangements only. Some clones are missing; in checked studies, unresolved V genes explain under half, and the rest has no known cause. The sample yields about 2.1 million clones; 93% were counted once. The ten largest account for more than 1.5% of the sample. The sequencing input was naive CD8+ T cells from PBMCs. The intended sense of this specimen's cell subset or site label: CD45RA+CCR7+. Receptors were obtained from a man aged 18 to 30 in good health. Some clones in this sample may be carry-over from other donors' samples.

The chain joins TRBV7-9 to TRBJ2-5; D might be TRBD1 (5 bases). In germline, CDR1 is SEHNR, CDR2 FQNEAQ (reference sequence). The CDR3 contains 15 residues. Between the trimmed V and J ends, which lost 4 bases and 3 bases, there was a span of 15 bases. The chain's CDR3 is CASSSIQGVEETQYF. The CDR3 DNA sequence: TGTGCCAGCAGCTCGATTCAGGGTGTCGAAGAGACCCAGTACTTC.

Concerning this clone itself: This sample includes further DNA sequences coding for the same CDR3. This chain connects TRBV29-1 to TRBJ2-1, with TRBD1 identical over 7 bases. With V trimmed by 1 base and J by 7 bases, 7 bases remained unmatched. This CDR3 contains 14 residues. Germline CDR1 is SQVTM and CDR2 is ANQGSEA. The DNA for the CDR3 is TGCAGCGTTGAAGGACAGGGCGCCAGAAATGAGCAGTTCTTC. Translated, it gives CSVEGQGARNEQFF.

The chain links TRBV29-1 to TRBJ1-2, with TRBD1 matching over 8 bases. CDR3 length: 14 residues. V trimming: 6 bases; J trimming: 5 bases; junction bases outside the gene matches: 11. The germline V gene encodes CDR1 SQVTM and CDR2 ANQGSEA. CDR3: CSVGTGGGQYGYTF. CDR3 nucleotide sequence: TGCAGCGTCGGGACAGGTGGGGGCCAGTATGGCTACACCTTC.

The chain combines TRBV7-9 with TRBJ2-7; D is perhaps TRBD2 (5 bases). Germline CDR1 SEHNR, CDR2 FQNEAQ (reference sequence). The CDR3 runs 14 residues. V was cut by 5 bases and J by 4 bases, with 15 bases left in between. The CDR3 region has the DNA TGTGCCAGCAGCCCTATCGGGAATCCTTACGAGCAGTACTTC. It yields the protein CASSPIGNPYEQYF.

The chain joins TRBV5-1 to TRBJ2-7; perhaps TRBD2 as D (5 bases). V was trimmed by 0 bases and J by 5 bases, leaving 15 bases between them. The germline CDR1 and CDR2 sequences are SGHRS and YFSETQ. The CDR3 totals 15 residues. The CDR3 nucleotides are TGCGCCAGCAGCTTGGTGACGTCGGGGTCCCACGAGCAGTACTTC. Translation gives CASSLVTSGSHEQYF.

The gene calls are TRBV10-1 and TRBJ2-1; D unresolved. CDR1 is WNHNN and CDR2 is SYGVQD in the germline V gene (reference sequence). This CDR3 spans 14 amino acids. Trimming pared 4 bases from V and 1 base from J, leaving 8 bases between. The CDR3, as DNA: TGCGCCAGCAGTGCGGTTCTATCCTACAATGAGCAGTTCTTC. Translating gives CASSAVLSYNEQFF.

V usage is TRBV9 and J usage is TRBJ1-2, with D possibly being TRBD1 (6 bases). V lost 2 bases and J lost 2, with 13 bases in between. The germline V gene has CDR1 SGDLS and CDR2 YYNGEE. The CDR3 totals 15 residues. CDR3 amino acids: CASSVGGSPNYGYTF. The CDR3 nucleotides are TGTGCCAGCAGCGTGGGGGGCTCTCCAAACTATGGCTACACCTTC. The whole variable domain, filled in from reference TRBV9 and TRBJ1-2, reads DSGVTQTPKHLITATGQRVTLRCSPRSGDLSVYWYQQSLDQGLQFLIQYYNGEERAKGNILERFSAQQFPDLHSELNLSSLELGDSALYFCASSVGGSPNYGYTFGSGTRLTVV.

CDR3 coding DNA: TGTGCCAGTACCTCTCTCCATCGACCCAATGAGCAGTTCTTC. Translating it yields CASTSLHRPNEQFF. The chain uses TRBV19 and TRBJ2-1; D is ambiguous. The germline gives CDR1 LNHDA, CDR2 SQIVND (reference sequence). Trimming took 7 bases from V and 6 from J, leaving 16 bases between them. This CDR3 spans 14 amino acids.

The V call is TRBV11-2, the J call TRBJ2-7; D remains ambiguous. This CDR3 is 15 amino acids long. Germline-derived CDR1 and CDR2 are SGHAT and FQNNGV. V was shortened by 1 base and J by 0 bases, with 10 bases between the two germline ends. The CDR3 spells CASSLGFESSYEQYF. The CDR3 bases are TGTGCCAGCAGCTTAGGCTTTGAGAGCTCCTACGAGCAGTACTTC.

The chain is built from TRBV6-6 and TRBJ2-1; 7 bases fit TRBD2. From germline, CDR1 is MNHNY and CDR2 SVGAGI (reference sequence). The junction had 3 bases not matched to a gene; V was cut back by 5 bases and J by 8 bases. This CDR3 region has 12 residues. CDR3 in amino acids: CASSRTSYEQFF. CDR3 nucleotides: TGTGCCAGCAGTCGGACTAGTTATGAGCAGTTCTTC.

With regard to this clone: The sample contains more than one DNA sequence encoding this CDR3. This chain uses TRBV9 with TRBJ2-7; no reliable D call. Germline V CDR1 and CDR2: SGDLS, YYNGEE. The V end was cut by 0 bases, the J end by 2 bases, with 9 bases between. CDR3 length: 14 amino acids. The CDR3 reads CASSVGPVTYEQYF. CDR3 DNA: TGTGCCAGCAGCGTAGGGCCGGTCACCTACGAGCAGTACTTC. The whole variable domain, filled in from reference TRBV9 and TRBJ2-7, reads DSGVTQTPKHLITATGQRVTLRCSPRSGDLSVYWYQQSLDQGLQFLIQYYNGEERAKGNILERFSAQQFPDLHSELNLSSLELGDSALYFCASSVGPVTYEQYFGPGTRLTVT.

This chain joins TRBV6-5 and TRBJ1-2; no reliable D call. CDR1 is MNHEY, CDR2 SVGAGI, per germline. CDR3 length: 13 amino acids. Trimming cost V 7 bases and J 4 bases, with 13 bases left between them. CDR3 in DNA: TGTGCCAGCACCCTTTACGTCGGCTATGGCTACACCTTC. Its protein product is CASTLYVGYGYTF.

The chain carries TRBV9 and TRBJ1-1; D call uncertain. Trimming stripped 4 bases from V and 6 bases from J, with 7 bases between. Germline CDR1 reads SGDLS; CDR2 reads YYNGEE. The CDR3 is 11 amino acids. This CDR3 is CASSLPPEAFF. Written as DNA, the CDR3 is TGTGCCAGCAGCCTGCCTCCTGAAGCTTTCTTT. The full variable domain, with the rest looked up from reference TRBV9 and TRBJ1-1, is DSGVTQTPKHLITATGQRVTLRCSPRSGDLSVYWYQQSLDQGLQFLIQYYNGEERAKGNILERFSAQQFPDLHSELNLSSLELGDSALYFCASSLPPEAFFGQGTRLTVV.

The chain carries TRBV28 and TRBJ2-5, with 11 bases that match TRBD1. Germline values: CDR1 MDHEN, CDR2 SYDVKM. The V segment lost 6 bases and the J segment 1 base; nucleotides outside the gene matches: 4. The CDR3 sequence is 15 residues long. CDR3 coding DNA: TGTGCCAGCAGACCCGGGACAGGGGGCCAAGAGACCCAGTACTTC. This translates into CASRPGTGGQETQYF.

The rearrangement uses TRBV28 and TRBJ1-1; D gene uncertain. Trimming cost V 1 base and J 4 bases, with 10 bases left between them. CDR1 MDHEN and CDR2 SYDVKM come from the germline V gene. CDR3 length: 14 residues. The CDR3 here is CASSLLIGSTEAFF. In DNA, the CDR3 is TGTGCCAGCAGTTTATTGATCGGGAGCACTGAAGCTTTCTTT.

The V call is TRBV5-1, the J call TRBJ1-2, with 10 positions matching TRBD1. This CDR3 contains 18 residues. J lost 4 bases, V lost 4 bases, and 16 bases had no gene match. Germline V gives CDR1 SGHRS, CDR2 YFSETQ. The CDR3 bases are TGCGCCAGCAGCCAATATGCCGGGACAGGGGAATTACCCTATGGCTACACCTTC. Amino acids: CASSQYAGTGELPYGYTF.

The chain couples TRBV14 to TRBJ2-7; no definite D call. Germline V gives CDR1 SGHDN, CDR2 FVKESK. The CDR3 has 14 amino acids. V lost 3 bases, J lost 2 bases, and 11 bases lay in between. The CDR3 region is CASSHRGPAYEQYF. In DNA form, the CDR3 reads TGTGCCAGCAGCCATCGTGGGCCGGCCTACGAGCAGTACTTC.

The rearrangement links TRBV7-9 to TRBJ1-4; D is perhaps TRBD1 (6 bases). V lost 5 bases and J 8 bases, leaving 15 bases between the germline ends. The CDR3 totals 14 residues. CDR1 SEHNR and CDR2 FQNEAQ come from the germline V gene (reference sequence). DNA for the CDR3: TGTGCCAGCAGCCACCAGGGGTTCTACGAAAAACTGTTTTTT. This translates into CASSHQGFYEKLFF.

The J gene is TRBJ1-4, the V gene TRBV29-1; the D is unclear. The CDR3 is 16 amino acids. The V end lost 2 bases, the J end lost 8 bases, and 21 bases lay between the germline ends. Germline assignment: CDR1 SQVTM and CDR2 ANQGSEA. CDR3 DNA sequence: TGCAGCGTTGAAAGGGAAGGTGCGGAGGGAGGGGAAAAACTGTTTTTT. Its protein product is CSVEREGAEGGEKLFF.

The chain employs TRBV5-6 and TRBJ1-2; D unresolved. In germline, CDR1 is SGHDT, CDR2 YYEEEE. CDR3 length: 12 amino acids. Trimming took 5 bases from V and 0 from J, leaving 5 bases between them. CDR3 residues: CASRRANYGYTF. In nucleotides, the CDR3 is TGTGCCAGCAGGAGGGCTAACTATGGCTACACCTTC.

The rearrangement joins TRBV27 to TRBJ2-7; TRBD1 matches 7 bases. The CDR3 totals 15 residues. The germline gives CDR1 MNHEY, CDR2 SMNVEV (reference sequence). V was pared by 6 bases and J by 3 bases, with 11 bases of the junction left unmatched. Here the CDR3 DNA reads TGTGCCAGCAGACCGACCGGGACAGCGGTCTACGAGCAGTACTTC. It encodes CASRPTGTAVYEQYF.

This rearrangement joins TRBV4-1 to TRBJ2-7; weak D call: TRBD2 (5 bases). Germline V gene data show CDR1 as MGHRA and CDR2 as YSYEKL. V was trimmed by 0 bases and J by 6 bases, leaving 9 bases between them. This CDR3 is 13 amino acids long. This CDR3 reads CASSQEWTLEQYF. In DNA form, the CDR3 reads TGCGCCAGCAGCCAAGAATGGACTCTCGAGCAGTACTTC.

DNA of the CDR3: TGTGCCTCCGGGGACCGCTCGAACACCGGGGAGCTGTTTTTT. Encoded protein: CASGDRSNTGELFF. The chain is built from TRBV19 and TRBJ2-2; D may be TRBD1 or TRBD2 (5 bases each). The germline CDR1 and CDR2 sequences are LNHDA and SQIVND (reference sequence). Deletions cut 11 bases from V and 0 bases from J, with 13 bases between. This CDR3 region has 14 residues.

The chain uses TRBV10-1 and TRBJ2-3; the match to TRBD2 covers 11 bases. The CDR3 runs 16 residues. Germline V lookup: CDR1 WNHNN, CDR2 SYGVQD (reference sequence). J lost 2 bases, V lost 4 bases, and 5 bases had no gene match. CDR3 bases: TGCGCCAGCAGTGGGAGACTAGCGGGACTCACAGATACGCAGTATTTT. Translating gives CASSGRLAGLTDTQYF.

This clone was seen more than once but under ten times. The rearrangement uses TRBV7-6 and TRBJ2-1; TRBD2 matches at 10 bases. This CDR3 is built from 17 residues. Germline values: CDR1 SGHVS, CDR2 FNYEAQ. V trimming: 5 bases; J trimming: 0 bases; junction bases outside the gene matches: 7. Written as DNA, the CDR3 is TGTGCCAGCAGCCTACTAGCGGGACAGAGCTCCTACAATGAGCAGTTCTTC. Amino acid sequence: CASSLLAGQSSYNEQFF.

This clone is a singleton in its sample. The chain recombines TRBV19 with TRBJ2-3, with a possible D match to TRBD2 (6 bases). The CDR3 is 13 residues long. Trimming removed 6 bases from V and 12 bases from J, with 19 bases in between. Germline assignment: CDR1 LNHDA and CDR2 SQIVND (reference sequence). Written as DNA, the CDR3 is TGTGCCAGTAGCCTATTTGGCGGGGCCGTACAGTATTTT. It is translated as CASSLFGGAVQYF.